A single sample gave rise to the 23 T cell receptor beta chains below, sequenced in a study of HIV-infected patients and healthy controls. 500 ng RNA was reverse transcribed with alpha and beta constant-region primers. Separate chain-specific third strand synthesis with multiplexing indices produced the alpha and beta libraries. MiXCR, applied by TCRdb to the 5' RACE reads, yields one record per CDR3 protein. The table has some 8,500 distinct CDR3 sequences, 8% to 9.5% seen once; the top ten hold about 35%. No cell fractionation was done, so the repertoire covers all unsorted peripheral blood T cells. Here the sequenced sample was blood, taken before antiretroviral therapy. These receptors all come from an adult with HIV infection. The donor label of this sample is uncertain.

The genes are TRBV12-3 or TRBV12-4 and TRBJ1-5; 7 bases map to TRBD1. The V segment lost 4 bases and the J segment 5 bases; nucleotides outside the gene matches: 11. The CDR3 is 16 amino acids. The CDR3 protein is CASSSRDSGGDQPQHF. The CDR3 DNA sequence: TGTGCCAGCAGTTCCCGGGACAGCGGGGGGGATCAGCCCCAGCATTTT.

This clonotype is deemed medium-sized (0.01 to 0.1%). The chain employs TRBV2 and TRBJ1-4, with a tentative D call TRBD1 (6 bases). Germline V gene data show CDR1 as SNHLY and CDR2 as FYNNEI. V was clipped by 1 base and J by 5 bases, with 17 bases between them. The CDR3 length is 17 residues. The CDR3 DNA reads as TGTGCCAGCAGTGAAGGCACAGGGTCTCGACTAAATGAAAAACTGTTTTTT. The encoded protein is CASSEGTGSRLNEKLFF.

The sample holds many counts of this clonotype. The rearrangement links TRBV7-2 to TRBJ1-4; a possible D gene is TRBD1 (6 bases). Germline V gives CDR1 SGHTA, CDR2 FQGNSA. CDR3 size: 17 residues. V was clipped by 5 bases and J by 2 bases, with 18 bases between them. CDR3 bases: TGTGCCAGCAGCGTCTCAGGGGTGGTCGGGACTAATGAAAAACTGTTTTTT. Translation gives CASSVSGVVGTNEKLFF.

This clonotype was counted many times. The genes are TRBV6-1 and TRBJ1-5, with 7 bases that match TRBD1. After removal of 4 bases from V and 0 bases from J, the junction contained 6 bases not matched to a gene. Germline assignment: CDR1 MNHNS and CDR2 SASEGT. The CDR3 contains 16 residues. CDR3 region: CASSGQGTYSNQPQHF. CDR3 coding DNA: TGTGCCAGCAGTGGACAGGGTACCTATAGCAATCAGCCCCAGCATTTT.

This clonotype was recorded at least ten times. V usage is TRBV5-4 and J usage is TRBJ1-5; weak D call: TRBD1 (6 bases). Trimming took off 2 bases at V and 5 bases at J, with 11 bases between the two ends. The CDR3 consists of 14 residues. CDR1 SGHNT and CDR2 YYREEE come from the germline V gene (reference sequence). CDR3 DNA sequence: TGTGCCAGCAGCTTCGCCCCAGGGGATCAGCCCCAGCATTTT. It translates to CASSFAPGDQPQHF.

This chain joins TRBV4-1 and TRBJ2-4, with D hard to call. CDR3 length: 15 residues. Trimming left V 2 bases short and J 0 bases short, with 8 bases between. Germline values: CDR1 MGHRA, CDR2 YSYEKL. The CDR3: CASSQIGLAKNIQYF. For the CDR3, the DNA is TGCGCCAGCAGCCAAATCGGTCTAGCCAAAAACATTCAGTACTTC.

The genes are TRBV29-1 and TRBJ2-2; possible D gene TRBD1, 5 bases. V dropped 0 bases and J dropped 5 bases, with 10 bases sitting between them. Per the germline V gene, CDR1 is SQVTM and CDR2 is ANQGSEA. This CDR3 has 14 amino acids. CDR3: CSVEEVAGTGELFF. CDR3 bases: TGCAGCGTTGAAGAGGTAGCAGGGACCGGGGAGCTGTTTTTT.

This clonotype was detected ten times or more. The chain combines TRBV12-3 or TRBV12-4 with TRBJ1-1, with 7 bases that match TRBD1. The CDR3 length is 14 residues. J was trimmed by 0 bases and V by 3 bases; bases with no gene match: 1. Here the CDR3 reads CASSLTGMNTEAFF. In nucleotides, the CDR3 is TGTGCCAGCAGTTTGACAGGGATGAACACTGAAGCTTTCTTT.

This clonotype was observed many times. The chain is built from TRBV20-1 and TRBJ1-2; TRBD1 matches 7 bases. With V trimmed by 0 bases and J by 2 bases, 6 bases remained unmatched. Germline CDR1 DFQATT, CDR2 SNEGSKA (reference sequence). The CDR3 runs to 15 residues. CDR3 nucleotide sequence: TGCAGTGCTAGAGAGTCGACAGGGCAAAACTATGGCTACACCTTC. Translated: CSARESTGQNYGYTF.

At least ten counts were recorded for this clonotype. The gene calls are TRBV12-3 or TRBV12-4 and TRBJ2-3, with D maybe TRBD1 (5 bases). The CDR3 consists of 14 residues. V was cut by 5 bases and J by 1 base, with 10 bases left in between. The CDR3 DNA is TGTGCCAGCAGTCAGGGATTGGGCACAGATACGCAGTATTTT. This translates into CASSQGLGTDTQYF.

This clonotype was observed many times. At one end the junction does not follow the germline gene, possibly because of a read error. CDR3 nucleotide sequence: TGCAGTGCTAGCTTGACTAGCGGGAGGGCAAACTTTTTT. The encoded protein is CSASLTSGRANFF. The V call is TRBV20-1, the J call TRBJ2-3; 14 bases are shared with TRBD2. The CDR3 has 13 amino acids. In germline, CDR1 is DFQATT, CDR2 SNEGSKA (reference sequence).

There are many counts of this clonotype. The gene calls are TRBV29-1 and TRBJ1-5; possibly TRBD1 for D (6 bases). Trimming stripped 5 bases from V and 2 bases from J, with 25 bases between. This CDR3 is built from 18 residues. In germline, CDR1 is SQVTM, CDR2 ANQGSEA. CDR3 loop: CSVLASGGPIGGNQPQHF. CDR3 sequence (DNA): TGCAGCGTTCTGGCCTCCGGGGGGCCGATTGGGGGCAATCAGCCCCAGCATTTT.

This clonotype showed up many times. The CDR3 is CASSPGPNYGYTF. The CDR3 nucleotides are TGTGCCAGCAGCCCAGGGCCTAACTATGGCTACACCTTC. The chain has TRBV7-8 and TRBJ1-2, with D maybe TRBD1 (5 bases). Deletions cut 5 bases from V and 0 bases from J, with 7 bases between. The CDR3 contains 13 residues. Germline V lookup: CDR1 SGHVS, CDR2 FQNEAQ.

This clonotype was detected ten times or more. The CDR3: CASSPTGWYTNEKLFF. Here the CDR3 DNA reads TGTGCCAGCAGCCCGACGGGTTGGTACACTAATGAAAAACTGTTTTTT. The chain employs TRBV28 and TRBJ1-4; no clear D gene. Germline values: CDR1 MDHEN, CDR2 SYDVKM. Trimming cost V 6 bases and J 2 bases, with 16 bases left between them. The CDR3 is made up of 16 amino acids. The variable domain in full, with the rest retrieved from reference TRBV28 and TRBJ1-4, is DVKVTQSSRYLVKRTGEKVFLECVQDMDHENMFWYRQDPGLGLRLIYFSYDVKMKEKGDIPEGYSVSREKKERFSLILESASTNQTSMYLCASSPTGWYTNEKLFFGSGTQLSVL.

This clonotype appeared a few times. V is TRBV6-5 and J is TRBJ2-1, with D hard to call. There are 13 residues in the CDR3. V lost 0 bases and J lost 8, with 8 bases in between. Germline V gives CDR1 MNHEY, CDR2 SVGAGI. The CDR3 coding sequence is TGTGCCAGCAGTTACTCGATAACGGATGAGCAGTTCTTC. It encodes CASSYSITDEQFF.

This clonotype was observed a handful of times. The V and J genes are TRBV29-1 and TRBJ2-1; 11 nucleotides line up with TRBD2. The germline V gene has CDR1 SQVTM and CDR2 ANQGSEA. Trimming cost V 5 bases and J 2 bases; bases outside gene matches: 11. CDR3 length: 17 amino acids. CDR3 amino acids: CSVQGLAGLGTYNEQFF. DNA for the CDR3: TGCAGCGTTCAAGGACTAGCGGGTCTAGGCACCTACAATGAGCAGTTCTTC.

In its sample, this clonotype is hyperexpanded. The J gene is TRBJ1-1, the V gene TRBV9; D might be TRBD1 (6 bases). Germline V gene sequence: CDR1 SGDLS, CDR2 YYNGEE. This CDR3 is built from 15 residues. With 4 bases removed from V and 6 bases from J, the gap between germline ends came to 19 bases. CDR3: CASSKGGNDGPEAFF. The DNA of the CDR3 is TGTGCCAGCAGCAAAGGGGGTAATGATGGGCCTGAAGCTTTCTTT.

This clonotype showed up just a few times. This chain uses TRBV4-1 with TRBJ2-1; 9 bases match TRBD2. The germline V gene has CDR1 MGHRA and CDR2 YSYEKL. CDR3 length: 16 residues. The ends lost 0 bases at V and 8 bases at J; junction bases unmatched: 8. CDR3 DNA: TGCGCCAGCAGCCAAGATTTTGCGGGGGGGGCAGATGAGCAGTTCTTC. Translating gives CASSQDFAGGADEQFF.

This clonotype was found many times. The J gene is TRBJ2-5, the V gene TRBV20-1, with 8 positions matching TRBD1. With V trimmed by 7 bases and J by 3 bases, 13 bases remained unmatched. Germline assignment: CDR1 DFQATT and CDR2 SNEGSKA (reference sequence). This CDR3 region has 15 residues. For the CDR3, the DNA is TGCAGTGTTGCAGGGGGCATGGTTAGTGAAGAGACCCAGTACTTC. It translates to CSVAGGMVSEETQYF.

This clonotype was recorded many times. The chain carries TRBV6-2 or TRBV6-3 and TRBJ1-5, with unresolved D. The germline CDR1 and CDR2 sequences are MNHEY and SVGEGT. This CDR3 has 15 amino acids. V was pared by 4 bases and J by 0 bases, with 10 bases between. This CDR3 is CASSWVGSSNQPQHF. DNA of the CDR3: TGTGCCAGCAGTTGGGTGGGGTCTAGCAATCAGCCCCAGCATTTT.

The chain recombines TRBV25-1 with TRBJ2-7; no clear D gene. Trimming stripped 5 bases from V and 4 bases from J, with 12 bases between. This CDR3 is built from 13 residues. From germline, CDR1 is MGHDK and CDR2 SYGVNS. The DNA for the CDR3 is TGTGCCAGCAGTTACCCCCCCGGTTACGAGCAGTACTTC. Amino acids: CASSYPPGYEQYF.

This clonotype was picked up many times. The rearrangement joins TRBV30 to TRBJ2-7, with 9 bases identical to TRBD1. This CDR3 is built from 12 residues. The V gene end was trimmed by 5 bases and the J gene end by 3 bases; junction bases not matched to a gene: 2. CDR1 and CDR2 from the germline V gene are GTSNPN and SVGIG (reference sequence). The CDR3 DNA reads TGTGCCTGGCAGGGACAGGGCTACGAGCAGTACTTC. This encodes CAWQGQGYEQYF.

The rearrangement uses TRBV12-3 or TRBV12-4 and TRBJ2-1; maybe TRBD2 (6 bases). The germline V and J ends were trimmed by 2 bases and 0 bases, with 11 bases remaining between them. This CDR3 has 16 amino acids. In nucleotides, the CDR3 is TGTGCCAGCAGTTTATATGCTAGCGACTCCTACAATGAGCAGTTCTTC. Translated, it gives CASSLYASDSYNEQFF.